The 29 T cell receptor beta chains below all came from one sample that was sequenced in a study of T cell changes during pregnancy in multiple sclerosis (dated by TCRdb to the late 2010s). The library was obtained by the immunoSEQ multiplex PCR assay. TCRdb took this table from immuneACCESS and kept in-frame rearrangements with V and J called. Such tables lack part of the clones; where checked against another copy, unresolved V genes explain under half of the gap, and the rest is unexplained. The sample yields roughly 40,000 clones; 91% were counted once. Clones ranked in the top ten supply 0.7% to 0.95% of the sample. The starting material was CD4+ T cells from peripheral blood mononuclear cells, obtained before pregnancy. Receptors were obtained from a female donor with multiple sclerosis, enrolled in a pregnancy study.

This chain links TRBV5-6 with TRBJ1-1; tentatively, D is TRBD1 (5 bases). The ends were cut back, 9 bases at V and 5 bases at J, with 14 bases in the middle. Germline V gene lookup returns CDR1 SGHDT and CDR2 YYEEEE. The CDR3 consists of 12 residues. CDR3 nucleotide sequence: TGTGCCACGATGGGGGGTGGGACTGAAGCTTTCTTT. Translating gives CATMGGGTEAFF.

The V gene is TRBV6-1, the J gene TRBJ2-5; 11 nucleotides align to TRBD2. Germline values: CDR1 MNHNS, CDR2 SASEGT. The V and J ends lost 4 bases and 5 bases, in that order; junction bases with no gene match: 6. This CDR3 contains 15 residues. CDR3 nucleotides: TGTGCCAGCAGTGTAGCGGGGGGGGGCCAGGAGACCCAGTACTTC. It translates to CASSVAGGGQETQYF.

The chain uses TRBV18 and TRBJ2-7; tentatively, D is TRBD1 (5 bases). V was shortened by 3 bases and J by 3 bases, with 15 bases between the two germline ends. This CDR3 is 15 amino acids long. The germline V gene has CDR1 KGHSH and CDR2 LQKENI. CDR3 coding DNA: TGTGCCAGCTCACCCCTTCCTGACAGCTTCTACGAGCAGTACTTC. Translated, it gives CASSPLPDSFYEQYF.

This clone was seen a few times. V gene TRBV4-2 combines with J gene TRBJ1-1, with a possible D match to TRBD1 (6 bases). Germline lookup yields CDR1 LGHNA and CDR2 YNFKEQ. CDR3 length: 17 residues. The ends were cut back, 0 bases at V and 1 base at J, with 15 bases in the middle. The CDR3 DNA is TGTGCCAGCAGCCAAGAGGGGGGGCGCCTTAAGAACACTGAAGCTTTCTTT. Encoded protein: CASSQEGGRLKNTEAFF.

The V and J genes are TRBV6-5 and TRBJ1-2; D is possibly TRBD1 (5 bases). V dropped 4 bases and J dropped 1 base, with 13 bases sitting between them. The CDR3 consists of 15 residues. Germline CDR1 MNHEY, CDR2 SVGAGI. CDR3 protein: CASSSRQRVNYGYTF. As DNA, the CDR3 is TGTGCCAGCAGTTCCAGACAGCGCGTTAACTATGGCTACACCTTC.

The rearrangement uses TRBV7-2 and TRBJ2-6, with 8 bases lining up with TRBD2. Trimming took 5 bases from V and 4 from J; bases not matched to a gene: 7. CDR3 length: 16 residues. Germline V gene sequence: CDR1 SGHTA, CDR2 FQGNSA. The CDR3 DNA sequence: TGTGCCAGCAGCCGGGCGGGGGGCTACGGGGCCAACGTCCTGACTTTC. It translates to CASSRAGGYGANVLTF. Full variable domain (rest looked up from reference TRBV7-2 and TRBJ2-6): GAGVSQSPSNKVTEKGKDVELRCDPISGHTALYWYRQSLGQGLEFLIYFQGNSAPDKSGLPSDRFSAERTGGSVSTLTIQRTQQEDSAVYLCASSRAGGYGANVLTFGAGSRLTVL.

This chain joins TRBV19 and TRBJ1-4; D is uncertain. The germline V gene has CDR1 LNHDA and CDR2 SQIVND (reference sequence). Trimming cost V 4 bases and J 11 bases, with 8 bases left between them. The CDR3 extends over 11 amino acids. Written as DNA, the CDR3 is TGTGCCAGTAGTACCGCGGGGAAACTGTTTTTT. This sequence encodes CASSTAGKLFF.

The chain joins TRBV7-2 to TRBJ2-2; TRBD1 matches 9 bases. The CDR3 runs 15 residues. Germline CDR1 is SGHTA and CDR2 is FQGNSA. After removal of 4 bases from V and 6 bases from J, the junction contained 6 bases not matched to a gene. CDR3 loop: CASSSRTGVAGELFF. The CDR3, as DNA: TGTGCCAGCAGCTCCCGGACAGGGGTGGCCGGGGAGCTGTTTTTT.

The rearrangement joins TRBV10-3 to TRBJ2-1; 7 nucleotides line up with TRBD2. The germline gives CDR1 ENHRY, CDR2 SYGVKD. The CDR3 has 14 amino acids. Trimming took 3 bases from V and 8 from J; bases not matched to a gene: 7. The CDR3 spells CAISDPGLEDEQFF. The CDR3 bases are TGTGCCATCAGTGACCCCGGACTAGAGGATGAGCAGTTCTTC.

The rearrangement uses TRBV5-1 and TRBJ2-2; 12 bases are shared with TRBD1. Germline CDR1 reads SGHRS; CDR2 reads YFSETQ. Trimming took 6 bases from V and 10 from J; bases not matched to a gene: 10. CDR3 length: 15 amino acids. As DNA, the CDR3 is TGCGCCAGCACCCCGGGACAGGGGGCGCGGAAGGAGCTGTTTTTT. It codes for CASTPGQGARKELFF.

Only one count was recorded for this clone. V is TRBV5-1 and J is TRBJ1-1; D uncertain. This CDR3 spans 14 amino acids. Trimming left V 0 bases short and J 0 bases short, with 6 bases between. Germline V gene data show CDR1 as SGHRS and CDR2 as YFSETQ. The CDR3: CASSLAQLNTEAFF. CDR3 nucleotides: TGCGCCAGCAGCTTGGCCCAGTTGAACACTGAAGCTTTCTTT. The full variable domain, with the rest looked up from reference TRBV5-1 and TRBJ1-1, is KAGVTQTPRYLIKTRGQQVTLSCSPISGHRSVSWYQQTPGQGLQFLFEYFSETQRNKGNFPGRFSGRQFSNSRSEMNVSTLELGDSALYLCASSLAQLNTEAFFGQGTRLTVV.

The J gene is TRBJ2-3, the V gene TRBV25-1, with TRBD1 matching over 7 bases. The ends lost 10 bases at V and 0 bases at J; junction bases unmatched: 1. Germline-derived CDR1 and CDR2 are MGHDK and SYGVNS. This CDR3 region has 12 residues. This CDR3 is CATTGSTDTQYF. In DNA form, the CDR3 reads TGTGCCACGACAGGGAGCACAGATACGCAGTATTTT.

This sequence joins TRBV5-8 and TRBJ1-6; unclear D gene. V was trimmed by 1 base and J by 5 bases, leaving 4 bases between them. CDR1 and CDR2 (germline): SGHTS, YDEGEE. The length of the CDR3 is 13 residues. CDR3 sequence (DNA): TGTGCCAGCAGCTTGAGCGATAATTCACCCCTCCACTTT. Encoded protein: CASSLSDNSPLHF.

The chain carries TRBV19 and TRBJ1-1; 8 bases agree with TRBD1. The CDR3 sequence is 16 residues long. The germline gives CDR1 LNHDA, CDR2 SQIVND (reference sequence). The ends lost 4 bases at V and 5 bases at J; junction bases unmatched: 12. The CDR3 is CASSTSRTGRWTEAFF. The CDR3 coding sequence is TGTGCCAGTAGTACAAGTCGGACAGGGCGGTGGACTGAAGCTTTCTTT.

In nucleotides, the CDR3 is TGTGCCATCGGGCTCCTTCCCTACGAGCAGTACTTC. Protein sequence: CAIGLLPYEQYF. The rearrangement joins TRBV10-3 to TRBJ2-7; D remains ambiguous. V shed 8 bases and J shed 2 bases, with 10 bases lying between them. The CDR3 is 12 residues long. CDR1 is ENHRY, CDR2 SYGVKD, per germline.

The V gene is TRBV27, the J gene TRBJ1-2, with D possibly TRBD1 on 5 matching bases. CDR3 size: 16 residues. Between the trimmed V and J ends, which lost 5 bases and 0 bases, there was a span of 16 bases. CDR1 and CDR2 from the germline V gene are MNHEY and SMNVEV (reference sequence). In DNA, the CDR3 is TGTGCCAGCAGTCCCTCTTGGGGCCAGGCTAACTATGGCTACACCTTC. This codes for CASSPSWGQANYGYTF.

The table lists this clone with a count of one. The rearrangement joins TRBV4-2 to TRBJ1-3; TRBD1 aligns across 12 bases. Looked up from germline, CDR1 is LGHNA and CDR2 is YNFKEQ. This CDR3 comprises 18 residues. Losses at the gene ends were 1 base for V and 4 bases for J; bases not matched to a gene: 8. The CDR3 protein is CASSQGAPGQGAGNTIYF. CDR3 DNA: TGTGCCAGCAGCCAAGGGGCTCCGGGACAGGGGGCGGGAAACACCATATATTTT.

V and J are TRBV9 and TRBJ2-4; no firm D call. CDR1 SGDLS and CDR2 YYNGEE come from the germline V gene. This CDR3 has 14 amino acids. With 0 bases removed from V and 8 bases from J, the gap between germline ends came to 12 bases. The DNA of the CDR3 is TGTGCCAGCAGCGTAGGGCTGACTTGGGACATTCAGTACTTC. Amino acid sequence: CASSVGLTWDIQYF.

This chain uses TRBV14 with TRBJ1-2; TRBD1 matches 7 bases. CDR3 length equals 17 residues. The germline V gene has CDR1 SGHDN and CDR2 FVKESK. V was clipped by 4 bases and J by 4 bases; unmatched bases: 15. CDR3 sequence: CASSPYTSGGNGYGYTF. In DNA form, the CDR3 reads TGTGCCAGCAGCCCTTATACATCAGGGGGGAACGGCTATGGCTACACCTTC. The variable domain in full, completed from reference TRBV14 and TRBJ1-2, reads EAGVTQFPSHSVIEKGQTVTLRCDPISGHDNLYWYRRVMGKEIKFLLHFVKESKQDESGMPNNRFLAERTGGTYSTLKVQPAELEDSGVYFCASSPYTSGGNGYGYTFGSGTRLTVV.

The chain employs TRBV14 and TRBJ1-6, with 9 positions matching TRBD1. This CDR3 has 15 amino acids. Germline V gives CDR1 SGHDN, CDR2 FVKESK. The ends lost 2 bases at V and 10 bases at J; junction bases unmatched: 6. The CDR3 reads CASSQQQGAGSPLHF. In DNA, the CDR3 is TGTGCCAGCAGCCAACAACAGGGGGCAGGCTCACCCCTCCACTTT.

The chain has TRBV6-1 and TRBJ2-5; TRBD1 matches at 7 bases. The V segment lost 4 bases and the J segment 4 bases; nucleotides outside the gene matches: 0. Germline CDR1 is MNHNS and CDR2 is SASEGT. The CDR3 runs to 12 residues. The CDR3 reads CASSGQGETQYF. Written as DNA, the CDR3 is TGTGCCAGCAGTGGACAGGGAGAGACCCAGTACTTC.

V is TRBV4-3 and J is TRBJ1-1, with a weak D call TRBD1 (6 bases). V gave up 4 bases and J gave up 0 bases, with 15 bases separating them. CDR1 and CDR2 from the germline V gene are LGHNA and YSLEER. This CDR3 region has 16 residues. Written as DNA, the CDR3 is TGCGCCAGCAGCCCTCGCTCAGGGGCATTGAACACTGAAGCTTTCTTT. This translates into CASSPRSGALNTEAFF.

The chain uses TRBV6-1 and TRBJ2-7, with D perhaps matching TRBD1 (6 bases). Germline-derived CDR1 and CDR2 are MNHNS and SASEGT. Deletions cut 8 bases from V and 6 bases from J, with 14 bases between. CDR3 length equals 12 residues. The CDR3 loop reads CASSGTILEQYF. For the CDR3, the DNA is TGTGCCAGCTCGGGGACAATTCTCGAGCAGTACTTC.

The chain couples TRBV5-4 to TRBJ2-3; no clear D gene. The length of the CDR3 is 17 residues. Germline V CDR1 and CDR2: SGHNT, YYREEE (reference sequence). The ends were cut back, 0 bases at V and 0 bases at J, with 14 bases in the middle. The CDR3 loop reads CASSLEGPRVSTDTQYF. The CDR3 region has the DNA TGTGCCAGCAGCTTGGAAGGCCCCCGGGTGAGCACAGATACGCAGTATTTT.

The CDR3 here is CAITRAPNEKLFF. The DNA for the CDR3 is TGTGCCATCACCAGGGCCCCTAATGAAAAACTGTTTTTT. The chain recombines TRBV10-3 with TRBJ1-4; the D gene is possibly TRBD1 (5 bases). Trimming stripped 7 bases from V and 3 bases from J, with 9 bases between. The CDR3 length is 13 residues. The germline gives CDR1 ENHRY, CDR2 SYGVKD.

This chain uses TRBV2 with TRBJ1-2, with TRBD1 matching over 10 bases. The CDR3 loop spans 15 amino acids. With 6 bases clipped from V and 8 bases from J, the junction kept 12 bases outside the gene matches. Germline CDR1 reads SNHLY; CDR2 reads FYNNEI. CDR3 DNA: TGTGCCAGCAGGGGGTCGGGACAGGGGTCTCGAGGCTACACCTTC. Encoded protein: CASRGSGQGSRGYTF.

This rearrangement joins TRBV7-3 to TRBJ1-2; a weak D match, TRBD1 (6 bases). Germline V gene data show CDR1 as SGHTA and CDR2 as FQGTGA. CDR3 length: 14 amino acids. Trimming stripped 0 bases from V and 6 bases from J, with 11 bases between. The CDR3 DNA reads as TGTGCCAGCAGCTTAACTCCAGGGGTAAATGGCTACACCTTC. This codes for CASSLTPGVNGYTF.

This clone was seen a single time. The rearrangement joins TRBV18 to TRBJ1-4; 10 bases map to TRBD1. This CDR3 region has 15 residues. The trim removed 1 base at V and 5 bases at J, leaving 1 base unmatched. Germline V gene lookup returns CDR1 KGHSH and CDR2 LQKENI. This chain's CDR3 is CASSPRQGANEKLFF. The CDR3 DNA reads as TGTGCCAGCTCACCACGACAGGGGGCGAATGAAAAACTGTTTTTT.

The chain joins TRBV6-5 to TRBJ1-1; 7 bases line up with TRBD1. V was pared by 2 bases and J by 3 bases, with 6 bases of the junction left unmatched. The CDR3 extends over 15 amino acids. Germline lookup yields CDR1 MNHEY and CDR2 SVGAGI. CDR3 DNA: TGTGCCAGCAGTTACCAGGGGGGAGCGGACACTGAAGCTTTCTTT. This codes for CASSYQGGADTEAFF.